One and the same sample provided the 23 T cell receptor beta chains below, sequenced in a study of immune evolution from preneoplasia to lung adenocarcinoma. Method: immunoSEQ multiplex PCR; TCRdb's copy keeps in-frame clones and lacks some. The sample records 4,000 to 6,000 clones, roughly 79% being singletons. The specimen was FFPE adjacent normal lung tissue. These TCRs come from an older donor with lung adenocarcinoma.

V and J are TRBV27 and TRBJ2-1; 12 nucleotides agree with TRBD2. The J segment lost 8 bases and the V segment lost 4 bases, leaving 15 bases of the junction unmatched. Germline values: CDR1 MNHEY, CDR2 SMNVEV (reference sequence). The CDR3 totals 18 residues. This CDR3 reads CASSSPGTSGFFGYEQFF. Here the CDR3 DNA reads TGTGCCAGCAGTTCCCCCGGGACTAGCGGGTTTTTTGGGTATGAGCAGTTCTTC.

The gene calls are TRBV27 and TRBJ1-5; unclear D gene. CDR3 size: 15 residues. Germline V gene data show CDR1 as MNHEY and CDR2 as SMNVEV (reference sequence). Between the trimmed V and J ends, which lost 4 bases and 0 bases, there was a span of 10 bases. As DNA, the CDR3 is TGTGCCAGCAGTTCGAAGCCCTATAGCAATCAGCCCCAGCATTTT. Residues: CASSSKPYSNQPQHF.

With respect to this clone: A read error may produce the germline difference seen at one junction end. The rearrangement joins TRBV13 to TRBJ2-7; a weak D match, TRBD1 (6 bases). This CDR3 spans 16 amino acids. Germline V lookup: CDR1 PRHDT, CDR2 FYEKMQ (reference sequence). This CDR3 is CASSLGVVKGAYEQYF. As DNA, the CDR3 is TGTGCCAGCAGCCTAGGTGTTGTCAAGGGGGCCTACGAGCAGTACTTC.

J is TRBJ2-1 and V is TRBV11-1; 8 nucleotides match TRBD1. Germline CDR1 and CDR2: SGHAT and FQDESV (reference sequence). CDR3 size: 15 residues. The trim removed 5 bases at V and 0 bases at J, leaving 3 bases unmatched. CDR3 sequence reads: CASSAGTGSYNEQFF. The CDR3 DNA sequence: TGTGCCAGCAGCGCCGGGACAGGCTCCTACAATGAGCAGTTCTTC.

This clone was observed a handful of times. The chain employs TRBV7-9 and TRBJ2-7, with 9 positions matching TRBD1. Losses at the gene ends were 4 bases for V and 4 bases for J; bases not matched to a gene: 5. Per germline, CDR1 SEHNR and CDR2 FQNEAQ (reference sequence). The CDR3 consists of 14 residues. The DNA of the CDR3 is TGTGCCAGCAGCTCAAGGACAGGGGCTTACGAGCAGTACTTC. Residues: CASSSRTGAYEQYF.

V is TRBV30 and J is TRBJ2-2; possibly TRBD2 for D (6 bases). Per the germline V gene, CDR1 is GTSNPN and CDR2 is SVGIG (reference sequence). The CDR3 covers 12 residues. Between the trimmed V and J ends, which lost 5 bases and 3 bases, there was a span of 7 bases. The CDR3 bases are TGTGCCTGGTCGGGGGACACCGGGGAGCTGTTTTTT. Translation gives CAWSGDTGELFF.

CDR3 sequence reads: CASSSPGRGGDNEQFF. DNA for the CDR3: TGTGCCAGTAGTAGCCCAGGACGGGGAGGAGACAATGAGCAGTTCTTC. The gene calls are TRBV19 and TRBJ2-1; D perhaps matches TRBD2 (6 bases). CDR3 length: 16 amino acids. The germline V gene encodes CDR1 LNHDA and CDR2 SQIVND (reference sequence). V lost 4 bases to trimming and J lost 5 bases, with 18 bases between them.

The chain carries TRBV4-1 and TRBJ2-7; tentative D call: TRBD1 (5 bases). CDR3 length equals 14 residues. Per germline, CDR1 MGHRA and CDR2 YSYEKL. V was cut by 1 base and J by 0 bases, with 7 bases left in between. CDR3 bases: TGCGCCAGCAGCCAAGCGGACACCTCCTACGAGCAGTACTTC. Amino acid sequence: CASSQADTSYEQYF.

The chain uses TRBV5-1 and TRBJ2-6; D remains ambiguous. The ends were cut back, 3 bases at V and 0 bases at J, with 10 bases in the middle. The CDR3 has 16 amino acids. Germline V CDR1 and CDR2: SGHRS, YFSETQ. CDR3 nucleotides: TGCGCCAGCAGCTCCATCCCGATCTCTGGGGCCAACGTCCTGACTTTC. This codes for CASSSIPISGANVLTF.

This sequence joins TRBV28 and TRBJ2-1; TRBD2 might be the D (5 bases). Between the trimmed V and J ends, which lost 4 bases and 0 bases, there was a span of 7 bases. CDR1 and CDR2 from the germline V gene are MDHEN and SYDVKM. CDR3 length equals 14 residues. CDR3 sequence: CASSSRDSYNEQFF. The CDR3 DNA sequence: TGTGCCAGCAGTTCTCGGGACTCCTACAATGAGCAGTTCTTC. The entire variable domain, with the rest obtained from reference TRBV28 and TRBJ2-1, is as follows: DVKVTQSSRYLVKRTGEKVFLECVQDMDHENMFWYRQDPGLGLRLIYFSYDVKMKEKGDIPEGYSVSREKKERFSLILESASTNQTSMYLCASSSRDSYNEQFFGPGTRLTVL.

V is TRBV27 and J is TRBJ2-7; weak D call: TRBD2 (5 bases). This CDR3 has 14 amino acids. Trimming shortened V by 3 bases and J by 2 bases, and 11 bases separated the two germline ends. CDR1 is MNHEY and CDR2 is SMNVEV in the germline V gene (reference sequence). The CDR3 DNA reads TGTGCCAGCAGTTTCTCCCGGGGTGCCTACGAGCAGTACTTC. This gives the protein CASSFSRGAYEQYF.

The chain couples TRBV15 to TRBJ2-1; D tentatively reads TRBD1 or TRBD2 (5 bases each). Germline loops: CDR1 LNHNV, CDR2 YYDKDF (reference sequence). The CDR3 runs 17 residues. V was clipped by 1 base and J by 5 bases, with 18 bases between them. The CDR3: CATSRVLGTATDNEQFF. The CDR3, as DNA: TGTGCCACCAGCAGAGTATTGGGGACCGCAACAGACAATGAGCAGTTCTTC. The whole variable domain, remainder taken from reference TRBV15 and TRBJ2-1, is DAMVIQNPRYQVTQFGKPVTLSCSQTLNHNVMYWYQQKSSQAPKLLFHYYDKDFNNEADTPDNFQSRRPNTSFCFLDIRSPGLGDTAMYLCATSRVLGTATDNEQFFGPGTRLTVL.

This chain links TRBV7-6 with TRBJ1-3; 7 nucleotides agree with TRBD1. V dropped 6 bases and J dropped 3; count of bases not matched to a gene: 11. This CDR3 has 16 amino acids. Germline V gene sequence: CDR1 SGHVS, CDR2 FNYEAQ. CDR3 bases: TGTGCCAGCAGTTCGCTTTGGCAGGGGGGTGGAAACACCATATATTTT. It yields the protein CASSSLWQGGGNTIYF. The variable domain in full, completed from reference TRBV7-6 and TRBJ1-3, reads GAGVSQSPRYKVTKRGQDVALRCDPISGHVSLYWYRQALGQGPEFLTYFNYEAQQDKSGLPNDRFSAERPEGSISTLTIQRTEQRDSAMYRCASSSLWQGGGNTIYFGEGSWLTVV.

A single count supports this clone. The chain recombines TRBV9 with TRBJ2-7; 12 positions match TRBD2. The CDR3 is 15 residues long. CDR1 is SGDLS, CDR2 YYNGEE, per germline. V lost 3 bases, J lost 5 bases, and 6 bases stayed unmatched. The CDR3 loop reads CASSGRLAGEHEQYF. DNA of the CDR3: TGTGCCAGCAGCGGAAGACTAGCGGGAGAACACGAGCAGTACTTC.

CDR3 in DNA: TGTGCCAGCAGTGATGAGAGAAAGTGGACCGGGGAGCTGTTTTTT. Translated, it gives CASSDERKWTGELFF. This sequence joins TRBV6-1 and TRBJ2-2; the D is unclear. CDR3 length: 15 residues. Germline CDR1 reads MNHNS; CDR2 reads SASEGT. V was pared by 3 bases and J by 5 bases, with 13 bases between.

The V call is TRBV29-1, the J call TRBJ2-3; TRBD1 matches 7 bases. Germline trimming cut 7 bases from V and 7 bases from J; bases unmatched to any gene: 11. Germline V CDR1 and CDR2: SQVTM, ANQGSEA. The CDR3 sequence is 13 residues long. CDR3 loop: CSAALTGDNTQYF. The CDR3 coding sequence is TGCAGCGCCGCTCTCACAGGGGACAATACGCAGTATTTT.

The V and J genes are TRBV25-1 and TRBJ2-1; TRBD2 matches 12 bases. The CDR3 is 15 amino acids. After removal of 7 bases from V and 2 bases from J, the junction contained 3 bases not matched to a gene. Germline loops: CDR1 MGHDK, CDR2 SYGVNS. The CDR3 loop reads CASTSSGRAYNEQFF. Written as DNA, the CDR3 is TGTGCCAGCACCTCTAGCGGGAGGGCCTACAATGAGCAGTTCTTC.

This sequence joins TRBV27 and TRBJ1-1; no reliable D call. The CDR3 is 13 residues long. Deletions cut 6 bases from V and 2 bases from J, with 10 bases between. Germline lookup yields CDR1 MNHEY and CDR2 SMNVEV (reference sequence). CDR3: CASRWASNTEAFF. CDR3 bases: TGTGCCAGCAGATGGGCCAGTAACACTGAAGCTTTCTTT.

The chain carries TRBV4-1 and TRBJ2-7; 7 nucleotides align to TRBD1. Germline trimming cut 4 bases from V and 6 bases from J; bases unmatched to any gene: 12. CDR1 is MGHRA and CDR2 is YSYEKL in the germline V gene. The CDR3 has 15 residues. CDR3 coding DNA: TGCGCCAGCAGCCGTACAGGGGACCTACTTGGCGAGCAGTACTTC. The encoded protein is CASSRTGDLLGEQYF.

The chain uses TRBV5-5 and TRBJ2-1, with 7 bases lining up with TRBD1. J was trimmed by 4 bases and V by 4 bases; bases with no gene match: 8. The CDR3 runs to 15 residues. The germline gives CDR1 SGHKS, CDR2 YYEKEE (reference sequence). The DNA of the CDR3 is TGTGCCAGCAGCATCACCGGGACAGTTTACAATGAGCAGTTCTTC. It codes for CASSITGTVYNEQFF. The full variable domain, completed using reference TRBV5-5 and TRBJ2-1, is DAGVTQSPTHLIKTRGQQVTLRCSPISGHKSVSWYQQVLGQGPQFIFQYYEKEERGRGNFPDRFSARQFPNYSSELNVNALLLGDSALYLCASSITGTVYNEQFFGPGTRLTVL.

The chain joins TRBV29-1 to TRBJ1-1; no reliable D call. CDR1 and CDR2 (germline): SQVTM, ANQGSEA. The CDR3 has 11 residues. V gave up 4 bases and J gave up 6 bases, with 9 bases separating them. CDR3 protein: CSVGRGAEAFF. CDR3 in DNA: TGCAGCGTTGGACGTGGGGCTGAAGCTTTCTTT.

The chain carries TRBV10-2 and TRBJ1-5; weak D call: TRBD1 (5 bases). This CDR3 comprises 15 residues. The V end was cut by 5 bases, the J end by 2 bases, with 13 bases between. The germline V gene has CDR1 WSHSY and CDR2 SAAADI. The CDR3 loop is CASSPSGGGNQPQHF. In DNA form, the CDR3 reads TGCGCCAGCAGTCCCAGTGGGGGTGGCAATCAGCCCCAGCATTTT.

V gene TRBV7-2 combines with J gene TRBJ1-3, with D possibly matching TRBD1 (5 bases). Trimming took off 9 bases at V and 0 bases at J, with 15 bases between the two ends. This CDR3 has 15 residues. CDR1 is SGHTA and CDR2 is FQGNSA in the germline V gene. In DNA form, the CDR3 reads TGTGCCAGTGGATGGGGCAGCTCCTCTGGAAACACCATATATTTT. Translation: CASGWGSSSGNTIYF.